This section outlines one T cell receptor beta chain sequence together with its context. What it recognizes is unknown. This entry comes from a study of CD4 T cells in relation to SARS-CoV-2 and coronaviruses. Study summary: TCR beta CDR3s were sequenced after approximately ten-day antigen culture of PBMCs.

Method: immunoSEQ multiplex PCR; TCRdb's copy keeps in-frame clones and lacks some. The sample lists about 26,000 clones, 73% occurring once. Regarding the study as a whole: No donor gave both pre-pandemic and post-infection samples.

Unexposed donor CD4+ T cells date from about 2010-2018, before the COVID-19 pandemic. CD4+ T cells were isolated from the cells after less than 13 days of culture. Unexposed-donor CD4+ T cells were probed with SARS-CoV-2 S/N and four cold-coronavirus spikes, cells permitting. This receptor was identified in a human donor in good health. The specimen sequenced was CD4+ T cells from PBMCs, cultured in vitro.

The CDR3 bases are TGTGCCAGTCACGACAGGACAGGGGCCGGAAACACTGAAGCTTTCTTT. Translation gives CASHDRTGAGNTEAFF. J is TRBJ1-1 and V is TRBV19; TRBD1 aligns across 9 bases. The V gene's germline CDR1 is LNHDA and CDR2 SQIVND (reference sequence). The CDR3 has 16 amino acids. V shed 8 bases and J 2 bases; nucleotides not matched to a gene: 12.